The T cell receptor (beta chain) under discussion was sequenced for a study of glioma-infiltrating T cells after dendritic cell vaccination (dated by TCRdb to about 2016). In the study overall: Of the approximately 15 glioblastoma patients in the cohort, all drawn from Phase I and II dendritic cell vaccination trials, 9 were newly diagnosed and 6 had recurrent disease. Three intradermal dendritic cell vaccine injections were administered to patients at biweekly intervals in the arm below the axilla. In glioblastoma patients vaccinated with dendritic cells, deep sequencing of TCR beta CDR3 regions served to measure the amount of tumor-infiltrating lymphocytes and to compare repertoires between tumor and blood. Between the early 2000s and the early 2010s, the patients were given dendritic cell vaccination pulsed with autologous tumor lysate. The vaccine consisted of monocyte-derived dendritic cells cultured seven to eight days with IL-4 and GM-CSF, then pulsed overnight with autologous tumor lysate. Survival after dendritic cell vaccination was correlated with TCR sequencing metrics such as TIL content and the overlap between tumor and blood repertoires.

This clone was counted a few times. Its target antigen remains unknown. No per-base quality is available; no much larger clone lies one base away. Here is what the overall study found, with its caveats: The three-group TCR overlap response model was described as speculative and requiring prospective validation. The cohort was small and heterogeneous, with few patients having full blood and tumor sets and even fewer initial-recurrent tumor pairs. No direct relationship between TCR clonality and survival was found, suggesting a diverse polyclonal response may matter. Higher estimated pretreatment TIL content predicted longer time to progression and overall survival after dendritic cell vaccination.

TCRB CDR3 regions were amplified from about 1.9 ug genomic DNA, or all available DNA if less, using the immunoSEQ assay. For multiplex PCR, 60 forward primers for TCR V beta segments and 13 reverse primers for J beta segments were used. To estimate reads per starting template, synthetic control templates were spiked into each sample at limiting dilution. Sequencing produced 87 bp reads on the Illumina HiSeq System. In the original analysis: PCR and sequencing errors were removed by merging closely related sequences with a nearest neighbor algorithm. TCR overlap was defined as the percentage of unique tumor TCR beta sequences that were also present in the same patient's peripheral blood. The clones in this table, taken by TCRdb from immuneACCESS, are in-frame only. Not every clone is retained; where verified, under half of the shortfall comes from an unresolved V gene, and the cause of the rest is unknown. Clone size and the V and J calls come from that table; the DNA yielded D and trimming. The sample table shows fewer than 100,000 clones, and approximately 84% are seen once. 15% to 19% of the sample rests with the top ten.

Selection of patients required sufficient residual fresh-frozen tumor tissue and over two years of available survival data. Although molecular status otherwise differed among the glioblastoma patients, no patient had an isocitrate dehydrogenase mutation. PBMC were collected before vaccination, two weeks after the third vaccination, and at tumor progression if progression occurred. The Qiagen DNeasy Blood extraction Kit was used for extraction of genomic DNA. From the germline V gene (reference sequence), CDR1 is SGHNT and CDR2 is YYREEE. The germline ends are 13 bases apart after V is trimmed by 4 bases and J by 3 bases. Counted from cysteine to phenylalanine, this CDR3 has 15 amino acids. Just CDR3 DNA is preserved here, 45 bases in frame from base 1.

This TCR was recovered from a human donor with glioblastoma. Sequencing was performed on blood, taken before dendritic cell vaccination. The sequence is built from TRBV5-4 and TRBJ1-4; TRBD1 is perhaps the D gene, given 6 matching bases. The CDR3: CASSMKGGPNEKLFF. The DNA reads TGTGCCAGCAGCATGAAGGGGGGGCCTAATGAAAAACTGTTTTTT.